Here is one T cell receptor (beta chain) with its context. Repertoires were generated with immunoSEQ multiplex PCR, while TCRdb's copy carries only in-frame clones and drops some. The sample shows a few hundred thousand clones, 88% of them seen only once. This entry is derived from a study of blood T cell repertoires in COVID-19. At the level of the study: The United States, Italy and Spain were the sources of the acute and convalescent COVID-19 samples.

This CDR3 is built from 16 residues. Trimming removed 0 bases from V and 0 bases from J, with 12 bases in between. The germline CDR1 and CDR2 sequences are SGHTS and YDEGEE. The clonotype comes from a woman in her fifties or sixties who had recovered from COVID-19. Source material: PBMCs or T cells enriched from blood (not recorded which). The chain carries TRBV5-8 and TRBJ1-1, with D unclear. The DNA of the CDR3 is TGTGCCAGCAGCTTGGGCGGGCTACTCTTGAACACTGAAGCTTTCTTT. Its translation: CASSLGGLLLNTEAFF.